The clone carrying this TCR beta chain showed up just a few times. The data were taken from a study of control samples from healthy donors and cancer patients. The V end was cut by 8 bases, the J end by 11 bases, with 19 bases between. This CDR3 contains 12 residues. Produced via immunoSEQ multiplex PCR; TCRdb's table is partial and in-frame only. This table has roughly 40,000 clones, about 94% appearing once. The specimen sequenced was blood. This clonotype originated in a woman in her fifties or sixties in good health. The chain employs TRBV5-3 and TRBJ1-1; unclear D gene. TRBV5-3 has ORF status, its function being uncertain. CDR3 coding DNA: TGTGCCAGGACCCGATCGGACCCTCAGGCTTTCTTT. Amino acid sequence: CARTRSDPQAFF.